This T cell receptor (beta chain) was found in a study of blood T cell repertoires in COVID-19. About the research overall: The United States, Italy and Spain provided the acute and convalescent COVID-19 samples. T cells, B-cell-depleted T cells, or PBMCs supplied cDNA or gDNA.

As handled by the study authors: Reference gene primers were amplified, and this amplification served to estimate nucleated cell counts. Here immunoSEQ multiplex PCR was the method, and the copy in TCRdb shows in-frame clones only, minus some. That table gives V, J and clone size, and the DNA gave D and trimming. Here the sample spans about 55,000 clones, 75% to 95% being singletons. Germline lookup yields CDR1 MNHNY and CDR2 SVGAGI (reference sequence). The V gene end was trimmed by 4 bases and the J gene end by 5 bases; junction bases not matched to a gene: 5. The CDR3 runs to 14 residues. This TCR came from a human donor with active COVID-19. The donor label of this sample is uncertain. The chain is built from TRBV6-6 and TRBJ2-5, with 9 bases fitting TRBD1. What was sequenced was peripheral blood. CDR3 amino acids: CASSSGTGRETQYF. The CDR3 DNA follows: TGTGCCAGCAGTTCCGGGACAGGGCGGGAGACCCAGTACTTC.